These 5 T cell receptor beta chains were all obtained from the same sample, sequenced in a study of cytomegalovirus exposure and HLA in healthy donors. The PCR contained 60 Vbeta and 13 Jbeta primers. This table comes from immunoSEQ multiplex PCR, and its TCRdb copy is limited to in-frame clones, with some not included. In the table there are 80,000 or so clones, over 65% of which are singletons. Sequencing was done on a sample of PBMCs. Receptors originate from a man between 25 and 39 years old in good health and CMV-seropositive.

The rearrangement links TRBV19 to TRBJ2-4; TRBD1 might be the D (7 bases). This CDR3 contains 17 residues. Trimming cost V 2 bases and J 4 bases, with 18 bases left between them. Germline loops: CDR1 LNHDA, CDR2 SQIVND (reference sequence). The CDR3 loop is CASSITGAGQQKNIQYF. The CDR3 DNA sequence: TGTGCCAGTAGTATAACTGGGGCGGGACAGCAGAAAAACATTCAGTACTTC.

This rearrangement joins TRBV5-6 to TRBJ1-6; D might be TRBD1 (5 bases). This CDR3 contains 15 residues. Trimming left V 1 base short and J 8 bases short, with 13 bases between. CDR1 and CDR2 (germline): SGHDT, YYEEEE. CDR3 protein: CASSLRDREYSPLHF. CDR3 in DNA: TGTGCCAGCAGCTTGAGGGACCGGGAGTATTCACCCCTCCACTTT.

This clone was recorded a few times. V and J are TRBV29-1 and TRBJ1-2; a weak D match, TRBD1 (5 bases). V was trimmed by 6 bases and J by 4 bases, leaving 9 bases between them. The germline V gene has CDR1 SQVTM and CDR2 ANQGSEA. The CDR3 consists of 11 residues. CDR3: CSVREGYGYTF. Here the CDR3 DNA reads TGCAGCGTCAGGGAAGGCTATGGCTACACCTTC.

This chain uses TRBV27 with TRBJ2-1, with TRBD2 as a possible D gene (7 bases). This CDR3 spans 17 amino acids. CDR1 and CDR2 from the germline V gene are MNHEY and SMNVEV (reference sequence). The V gene lost 6 bases and the J gene lost 3 bases, with 21 bases spanning the gap. The CDR3: CASSREGGAPLYNEQFF. Written as DNA, the CDR3 is TGTGCCAGCAGCAGAGAAGGGGGGGCACCCCTCTACAATGAGCAGTTCTTC.

The chain combines TRBV25-1 with TRBJ2-7; D possibly corresponds to TRBD2 (6 bases). V was cut by 6 bases and J by 6 bases, with 12 bases left in between. CDR1 is MGHDK and CDR2 is SYGVNS in the germline V gene. CDR3 length equals 12 residues. The CDR3 nucleotides are TGTGCCAGCAGCGGGAATAGCGGCGAGCAGTACTTC. The encoded protein is CASSGNSGEQYF.